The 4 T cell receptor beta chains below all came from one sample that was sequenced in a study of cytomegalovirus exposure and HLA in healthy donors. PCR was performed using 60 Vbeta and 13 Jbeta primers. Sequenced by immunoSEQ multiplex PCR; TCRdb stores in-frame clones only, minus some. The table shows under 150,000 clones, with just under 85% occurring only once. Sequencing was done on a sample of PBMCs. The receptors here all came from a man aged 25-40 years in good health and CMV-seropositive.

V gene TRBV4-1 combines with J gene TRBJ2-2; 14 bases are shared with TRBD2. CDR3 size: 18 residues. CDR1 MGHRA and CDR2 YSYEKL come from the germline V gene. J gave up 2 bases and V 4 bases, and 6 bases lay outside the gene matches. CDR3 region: CASSPSGLAGVNTGELFF. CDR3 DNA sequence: TGCGCCAGCAGCCCTTCGGGACTAGCGGGGGTAAACACCGGGGAGCTGTTTTTT.

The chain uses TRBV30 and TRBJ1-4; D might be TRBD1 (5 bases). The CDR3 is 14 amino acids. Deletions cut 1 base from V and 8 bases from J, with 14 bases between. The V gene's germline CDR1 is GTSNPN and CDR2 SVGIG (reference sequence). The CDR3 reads CAWSDSTEPEKLFF. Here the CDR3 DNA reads TGTGCCTGGAGTGACTCGACAGAACCCGAAAAACTGTTTTTT.

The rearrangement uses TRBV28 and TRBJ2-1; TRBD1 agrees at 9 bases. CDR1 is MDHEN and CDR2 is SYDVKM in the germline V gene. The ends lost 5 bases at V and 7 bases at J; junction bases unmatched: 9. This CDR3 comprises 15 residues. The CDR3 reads CASSLDRGILNEQFF. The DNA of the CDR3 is TGTGCCAGCAGTCTCGACAGGGGGATCCTAAATGAGCAGTTCTTC.

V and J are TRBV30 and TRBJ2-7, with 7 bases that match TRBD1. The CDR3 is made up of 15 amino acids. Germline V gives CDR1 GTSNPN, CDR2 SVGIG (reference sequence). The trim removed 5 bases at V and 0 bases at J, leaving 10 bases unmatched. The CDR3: CAWQIGTVSSYEQYF. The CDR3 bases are TGTGCCTGGCAGATAGGGACAGTGAGCTCCTACGAGCAGTACTTC.